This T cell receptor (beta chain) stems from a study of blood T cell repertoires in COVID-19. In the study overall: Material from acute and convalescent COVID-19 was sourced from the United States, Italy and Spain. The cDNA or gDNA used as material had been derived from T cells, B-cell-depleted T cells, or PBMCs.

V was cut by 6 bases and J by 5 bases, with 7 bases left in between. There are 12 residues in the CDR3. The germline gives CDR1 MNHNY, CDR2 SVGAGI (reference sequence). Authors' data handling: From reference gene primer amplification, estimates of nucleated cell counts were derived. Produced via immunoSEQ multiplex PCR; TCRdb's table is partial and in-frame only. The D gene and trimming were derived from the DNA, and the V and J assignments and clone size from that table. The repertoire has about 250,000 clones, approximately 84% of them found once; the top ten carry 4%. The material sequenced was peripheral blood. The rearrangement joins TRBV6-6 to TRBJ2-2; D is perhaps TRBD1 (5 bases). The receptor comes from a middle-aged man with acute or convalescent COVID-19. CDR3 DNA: TGTGCCAGCAGGCAGGGTACCGGGGAGCTGTTTTTT. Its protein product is CASRQGTGELFF.